The rows below give T cell receptor beta chains drawn from one sample of a study of CD8+ T cells in alopecia areata. Clones were sequenced by immunoSEQ multiplex PCR, and TCRdb holds only the in-frame ones, with some missing. The sample includes more than 140,000 clones, roughly nine tenths of them seen just once. Specimen: CD8+ T cells sorted from blood, collected at week 4, from a patient treated with tofacitinib. The receptor source for this set is a human donor with alopecia areata. Both conserved end residues are trimmed from each CDR3.

j_gene,v_gene,CDR3aa
TRBJ2-5,TRBV5-6,ASSLGQLQETQY
TRBJ1-5,TRBV15,ATSIAVGNQPQH
TRBJ1-2,TRBV2,ASSEGTGPYGYT
TRBJ2-2,TRBV19,ASSTGTGGPGELF
TRBJ2-7,TRBV4-1,ASSPTAGGPYEQY
TRBJ2-7,TRBV27,ASSLTGPYEQY
TRBJ2-5,TRBV2,ASLVDRAAETQY
TRBJ2-3,TRBV5-1,ASSWEPGADTQY
TRBJ2-7,TRBV5-4,ASSLESSSYEQY
TRBJ2-7,TRBV4-2,ASSHGGASYEQY
TRBJ2-1,TRBV7-9,ASSLVQTGNEQF
TRBJ1-3,TRBV7-9,ASSLDRRADTIY
TRBJ2-5,TRBV5-5,ASSLGQGARRQETQY
TRBJ2-1,TRBV29-1,SASGPTNEQF
TRBJ2-7,TRBV6-1,ASSPRASNAYEQY
TRBJ1-1,TRBV14,ASSHLDSLNTEAF
TRBJ2-7,TRBV19,ASSMGLAYEQY
TRBJ2-7,TRBV4-2,ASSQEASTGIYEQY
TRBJ2-2,TRBV27,ASSLPRTGELF
TRBJ2-7,TRBV30,AWSVTPGDEQY
TRBJ2-7,TRBV7-8,ASSPRGTGYNEQY
TRBJ1-5,TRBV5-1,ASSLGTGGQPQH
TRBJ1-1,TRBV30,AWSDTGYTEAF
TRBJ1-1,TRBV29-1,SVEAGTGPEAF
TRBJ2-7,TRBV4-1,ASSQEARGRYEQY
TRBJ2-4,TRBV5-1,ASSLIGARLAKNIQY
TRBJ2-3,TRBV2,AGSWESGPSDTQY
TRBJ2-1,TRBV29-1,SVEDGGGEQF
TRBJ2-7,TRBV6-6,ASSHGGGSYEQY
TRBJ2-2,TRBV7-2,ASSFSLAGGLRTGELF
TRBJ1-1,TRBV6-5,ASSYSAILNTEAF
TRBJ1-1,TRBV4-1,ASSQVEGEGTEAF
TRBJ1-5,TRBV30,AWSPGTANQPQH